What follows are 4 T cell receptor beta chains derived from one specimen sequenced in a study of blood T cell repertoires in COVID-19. The table came from immunoSEQ multiplex PCR; TCRdb's copy has only in-frame clones and leaves some out. The sample yields approximately 250,000 clones, 70% to 85% seen once. The sample was peripheral blood. The receptor source for this set is a man aged 35-49 years who had recovered from COVID-19.

The chain carries TRBV20-1 and TRBJ2-2; 8 bases fit TRBD1. The CDR3 loop spans 14 amino acids. J lost 6 bases, V lost 3 bases, and 6 bases had no gene match. CDR1 is DFQATT and CDR2 is SNEGSKA in the germline V gene (reference sequence). CDR3 protein: CSASTQGAAGELFF. DNA of the CDR3: TGCAGTGCTAGTACTCAGGGGGCGGCCGGGGAGCTGTTTTTT.

The V gene is TRBV2, the J gene TRBJ2-7, with D possibly TRBD2 on 5 matching bases. Trimming removed 6 bases at V and 6 bases at J, with 21 bases between. This CDR3 is built from 15 residues. The germline V gene has CDR1 SNHLY and CDR2 FYNNEI. CDR3 sequence: CASSRVGEPPTEQYF. DNA for the CDR3: TGTGCCAGCAGCCGCGTGGGAGAACCTCCTACCGAGCAGTACTTC.

A single count supports this clone. The chain recombines TRBV7-7 with TRBJ2-2; a possible D gene is TRBD2 (5 bases). V was trimmed by 4 bases and J by 4 bases, leaving 16 bases between them. The CDR3 contains 16 residues. CDR1 and CDR2 from the germline V gene are SSHAT and FNYEAQ (reference sequence). The CDR3 region has the DNA TGTGCCAGCAGCTCGCAGGTCAAGGCGGGCACCGGGGAGCTGTTTTTT. This codes for CASSSQVKAGTGELFF.

The V gene is TRBV11-2, the J gene TRBJ1-4; 7 bases match TRBD1. Germline V gene lookup returns CDR1 SGHAT and CDR2 FQNNGV. With 3 bases clipped from V and 3 bases from J, the junction kept 4 bases outside the gene matches. The CDR3 covers 15 residues. This chain's CDR3 is CASSLMTGPNEKLFF. CDR3 DNA sequence: TGTGCCAGCAGCTTGATGACAGGGCCTAATGAAAAACTGTTTTTT. The full variable domain, rest sourced from reference TRBV11-2 and TRBJ1-4, is EAGVAQSPRYKIIEKRQSVAFWCNPISGHATLYWYQQILGQGPKLLIQFQNNGVVDDSQLPKDRFSAERLKGVDSTLKIQPAKLEDSAVYLCASSLMTGPNEKLFFGSGTQLSVL.